A single sample is the source of the 26 T cell receptor beta chains below, sequenced in a study of T cells in Graves' hyperthyroidism and ophthalmopathy. The TCR beta CDR3 regions underwent amplification using RNA transcripts as the source. In the first-round RT-PCR of the TCR CDR3, the HTBI primer set was used. TCRdb reanalysed the multiplex PCR reads using MiXCR and keeps one entry per CDR3 protein. The profile covers fewer than 800,000 distinct CDR3 sequences, with about a sixth appearing a single time and under 10% taken by the ten largest. Material: blood. These TCRs come from a man younger than 35 with Graves' hyperthyroidism.

The chain uses TRBV6-1 and TRBJ1-5; no clear D. Deletions cut 4 bases from V and 5 bases from J, with 6 bases between. Looked up from germline, CDR1 is MNHNS and CDR2 is SASEGT. The CDR3 runs 12 residues. Written as DNA, the CDR3 is TGTGCCAGCAGTGGCCGGGATCAGCCCCAGCATTTT. It codes for CASSGRDQPQHF.

This clonotype was seen at least ten times. The V call is TRBV7-8, the J call TRBJ2-7, with TRBD1 matching 11 bases. Germline CDR1 SGHVS, CDR2 FQNEAQ. The V gene end was trimmed by 5 bases and the J gene end by 6 bases; junction bases not matched to a gene: 3. This CDR3 is 13 amino acids long. CDR3 sequence: CASSPDRGREQYF. For the CDR3, the DNA is TGTGCCAGCAGCCCGGACAGGGGGCGCGAGCAGTACTTC.

The chain joins TRBV2 to TRBJ1-5, with D possibly TRBD1 on 5 matching bases. The CDR3 totals 14 residues. The germline V gene has CDR1 SNHLY and CDR2 FYNNEI. Trimming left V 5 bases short and J 6 bases short, with 14 bases between. CDR3 in amino acids: CASSPAGGAQPQHF. The CDR3 nucleotides are TGTGCCAGCAGTCCGGCCGGAGGGGCTCAGCCCCAGCATTTT.

In its sample, this clonotype was seen a few times. The chain joins TRBV5-1 to TRBJ2-2; TRBD1 might be the D (9 bases). Germline V lookup: CDR1 SGHRS, CDR2 YFSETQ. There are 19 residues in the CDR3. V lost 0 bases and J 1 base, leaving 19 bases between the germline ends. The CDR3 DNA follows: TGCGCCAGCAGCTTGGGGGACAGGGTACTAGCGGTGAACACCGGGGAGCTGTTTTTT. Protein sequence: CASSLGDRVLAVNTGELFF.

Here the CDR3 reads CASSLIHSPLHF. The CDR3, as DNA: TGCGCCAGCAGCCTAATCCATTCACCCCTCCACTTT. This rearrangement joins TRBV4-1 to TRBJ1-6; unclear D gene. This CDR3 is built from 12 residues. CDR1 is MGHRA, CDR2 YSYEKL, per germline. V shed 4 bases and J shed 8 bases, with 6 bases lying between them.

This CDR3 is CASSLTASEPSYNEQFF. The CDR3 bases are TGTGCCAGCAGCCTAACAGCTAGCGAGCCCTCCTACAATGAGCAGTTCTTC. This chain joins TRBV7-9 and TRBJ2-1; a weak D match, TRBD2 (6 bases). This CDR3 contains 17 residues. Trimming cost V 5 bases and J 0 bases, with 17 bases left between them. CDR1 SEHNR and CDR2 FQNEAQ come from the germline V gene (reference sequence).

This clonotype was detected ten times or more. V is TRBV6-1 and J is TRBJ2-5; 10 positions match TRBD2. From germline, CDR1 is MNHNS and CDR2 SASEGT. Trimming cost V 2 bases and J 4 bases; bases outside gene matches: 7. The CDR3 has 16 residues. The CDR3 loop is CASSELAGGRGETQYF. The DNA of the CDR3 is TGTGCCAGCAGTGAATTAGCGGGAGGACGAGGAGAGACCCAGTACTTC.

This clonotype was seen ten or more times. The chain employs TRBV7-2 and TRBJ2-4, with 7 bases matching TRBD1. There are 13 residues in the CDR3. Germline V gene lookup returns CDR1 SGHTA and CDR2 FQGNSA. With V trimmed by 5 bases and J by 5 bases, 3 bases remained unmatched. DNA of the CDR3: TGTGCCAGCAGCCAGGGACAGCAAAACATTCAGTACTTC. Protein: CASSQGQQNIQYF.

The sample holds many counts of this clonotype. This chain joins TRBV12-3 or TRBV12-4 and TRBJ2-7; 12 bases fit TRBD2. The junction had 7 bases not matched to a gene; V was cut back by 7 bases and J by 6 bases. The CDR3 length is 14 residues. CDR3 protein: CASTLTSGSSEQYF. CDR3 nucleotide sequence: TGTGCCAGCACCCTGACTAGCGGGAGTTCCGAGCAGTACTTC.

The J gene is TRBJ1-5, the V gene TRBV19; no firm D call. The V and J ends lost 2 bases and 4 bases respectively, with 9 bases between them. Germline CDR1 LNHDA, CDR2 SQIVND (reference sequence). The CDR3 contains 14 residues. The CDR3 DNA reads as TGTGCCAGTAGTATACGGTATGGGAATCAGCCCCAGCATTTT. Translating gives CASSIRYGNQPQHF.

This clonotype was seen at least ten times. The chain uses TRBV20-1 and TRBJ1-1; the match to TRBD1 covers 7 bases. Germline CDR1 is DFQATT and CDR2 is SNEGSKA (reference sequence). Losses at the gene ends were 5 bases for V and 3 bases for J; bases not matched to a gene: 15. The CDR3 contains 16 residues. DNA of the CDR3: TGCAGTGCTCGAGGGACAGACCTACGTTTGTACACTGAAGCTTTCTTT. As protein: CSARGTDLRLYTEAFF.

Of note for this clonotype: Just one base apart from a much larger clone, this may be a read error. V and J are TRBV12-5 and TRBJ2-7; D is possibly TRBD1 (8 bases). The CDR3 is 13 amino acids. Per germline, CDR1 LGHNT and CDR2 FRNRAP. CDR3 amino acids: CASGMDRDYERYF. For the CDR3, the DNA is TGTGCTAGTGGGATGGACAGGGACTACGAGCGGTACTTC.

In its sample, this clonotype was seen many times. The rearrangement links TRBV7-3 to TRBJ2-3; possibly TRBD2 for D (6 bases). Germline values: CDR1 SGHTA, CDR2 FQGTGA. V gave up 10 bases and J gave up 4 bases, with 12 bases separating them. The CDR3 spans 12 residues. The chain's CDR3 is CATDRRADTQYF. The CDR3 DNA sequence: TGTGCCACAGATAGGAGGGCAGATACGCAGTATTTT. The full variable domain, with the rest looked up from reference TRBV7-3 and TRBJ2-3, is GAGVSQTPSNKVTEKGKYVELRCDPISGHTALYWYRQSLGQGPEFLIYFQGTGAADDSGLPNDRFFAVRPEGSVSTLKIQRTERGDSAVYLCATDRRADTQYFGPGTRLTVL.

The sample holds many counts of this clonotype. Being one base from a much bigger clone, this may be a read error. The rearrangement uses TRBV24-1 and TRBJ1-1; possible D gene TRBD1, 6 bases. Trimming removed 4 bases from V and 1 base from J, with 6 bases in between. The CDR3 runs 13 residues. CDR1 KGHDR and CDR2 SFDVKD come from the germline V gene. This CDR3 reads CATSEQGNTEAFF. The CDR3 DNA reads TGTGCCACCAGTGAACAGGGGAACACTGAAGCTTTCTTT.

This clonotype was picked up a small number of times. This sequence joins TRBV2 and TRBJ1-5; no reliable D call. Germline V lookup: CDR1 SNHLY, CDR2 FYNNEI. V gave up 6 bases and J gave up 3 bases, with 12 bases separating them. CDR3 length: 14 amino acids. CDR3 in amino acids: CASRDGRTNQPQHF. DNA of the CDR3: TGTGCCAGCAGAGATGGACGTACCAATCAGCCCCAGCATTTT.

The chain joins TRBV6-2 or TRBV6-3 to TRBJ1-1; 9 bases agree with TRBD1. Germline CDR1 reads MNHEY; CDR2 reads SVGEGT. J lost 2 bases, V lost 5 bases, and 6 bases had no gene match. This CDR3 has 15 residues. CDR3 protein: CASSAHRGPNTEAFF. In DNA, the CDR3 is TGTGCCAGCAGTGCGCACAGGGGGCCCAACACTGAAGCTTTCTTT.

Only a few counts were recorded for this clonotype. The gene calls are TRBV6-5 and TRBJ2-3, with D possibly matching TRBD1 (5 bases). Per germline, CDR1 MNHEY and CDR2 SVGAGI. The CDR3 sequence is 17 residues long. Deletions cut 0 bases from V and 6 bases from J, with 19 bases between. CDR3 in DNA: TGTGCCAGCAGTTACTCGCCAGGGCAGACTCCCCCCGATACGCAGTATTTT. It translates to CASSYSPGQTPPDTQYF.

The V gene is TRBV4-3, the J gene TRBJ2-2; 8 bases agree with TRBD1. This CDR3 is built from 16 residues. With V trimmed by 4 bases and J by 4 bases, 8 bases remained unmatched. CDR1 and CDR2 from the germline V gene are LGHNA and YSLEER. CDR3 sequence (DNA): TGCGCCAGCAGCCCTAGAACAGGGGGACGCACCGGGGAGCTGTTTTTT. This gives the protein CASSPRTGGRTGELFF.

This clonotype was detected many times. V is TRBV18 and J is TRBJ2-1; D gene unclear. The CDR3 is 14 amino acids. V was cut by 4 bases and J by 0 bases, with 7 bases left in between. The germline gives CDR1 KGHSH, CDR2 LQKENI. Here the CDR3 reads CASSLSISYNEQFF. CDR3 nucleotides: TGTGCCAGCTCACTTTCCATCTCCTACAATGAGCAGTTCTTC.

V gene TRBV6-1 combines with J gene TRBJ1-5; a weak D match, TRBD1 (5 bases). CDR3 size: 15 residues. V lost 2 bases, J lost 3 bases, and 11 bases lay in between. The germline gives CDR1 MNHNS, CDR2 SASEGT. Here the CDR3 DNA reads TGTGCCAGCAGTGAAATGACAGTGCTCAATCAGCCCCAGCATTTT. Encoded protein: CASSEMTVLNQPQHF.

This clonotype was seen only a few times. This rearrangement joins TRBV3-1 to TRBJ2-2, with D possibly being TRBD2 (6 bases). V was pared by 0 bases and J by 3 bases, with 17 bases between. Germline CDR1 LGHDT, CDR2 YNNKEL (reference sequence). The CDR3 sequence is 18 residues long. In nucleotides, the CDR3 is TGTGCCAGCAGCCAAGAGACGCGGGACCCACGTTACACCGGGGAGCTGTTTTTT. It translates to CASSQETRDPRYTGELFF. Together with reference TRBV3-1 and TRBJ2-2, the CDR3 gives the full variable domain: DTAVSQTPKYLVTQMGNDKSIKCEQNLGHDTMYWYKQDSKKFLKIMFSYNNKELIINETVPNRFSPKSPDKAHLNLHINSLELGDSAVYFCASSQETRDPRYTGELFFGEGSRLTVL.

The rearrangement uses TRBV28 and TRBJ2-1; D remains ambiguous. This CDR3 is built from 17 residues. Trimming left V 2 bases short and J 0 bases short, with 14 bases between. Germline V gives CDR1 MDHEN, CDR2 SYDVKM. As DNA, the CDR3 is TGTGCCAGCAGTTTAGTCCCGCCCTGGAGCTCCTACAATGAGCAGTTCTTC. Its translation is CASSLVPPWSSYNEQFF.

As concerns this clonotype: With a much larger clone just one base away, this may be a read error. The genes are TRBV20-1 and TRBJ1-1; D is unresolved. The CDR3 covers 13 residues. CDR1 and CDR2 (germline): DFQATT, SNEGSKA (reference sequence). CDR3 amino acids: CSARDWVNSEAFF. In DNA form, the CDR3 reads TGCAGTGCTAGAGATTGGGTGAACAGTGAAGCTTTCTTT.

This clonotype has at least ten counts. The chain employs TRBV7-9 and TRBJ1-2; D call uncertain. This CDR3 contains 13 residues. Germline V CDR1 and CDR2: SEHNR, FQNEAQ (reference sequence). V was pared by 1 base and J by 3 bases, with 6 bases between. In DNA, the CDR3 is TGTGCCAGCAGCTTAGGGCGGGACTATGGCTACACCTTC. It encodes CASSLGRDYGYTF.

This chain links TRBV11-1 with TRBJ2-3, with 8 bases that match TRBD1. CDR1 and CDR2 (germline): SGHAT, FQDESV (reference sequence). This CDR3 is built from 14 residues. J lost 9 bases, V lost 5 bases, and 10 bases had no gene match. DNA of the CDR3: TGTGCCAGCAGCCTACCATTGACAGGGGCCACGCAGTATTTT. This codes for CASSLPLTGATQYF.

This clonotype was found a few times. The chain has TRBV18 and TRBJ2-5; the match to TRBD1 covers 10 bases. The CDR3 sequence is 15 residues long. The J segment lost 4 bases and the V segment lost 3 bases, leaving 5 bases of the junction unmatched. Germline CDR1 and CDR2: KGHSH and LQKENI. The CDR3 sequence is CASSPMTGGAETQYF. Here the CDR3 DNA reads TGTGCCAGCTCACCCATGACAGGGGGCGCAGAGACCCAGTACTTC.